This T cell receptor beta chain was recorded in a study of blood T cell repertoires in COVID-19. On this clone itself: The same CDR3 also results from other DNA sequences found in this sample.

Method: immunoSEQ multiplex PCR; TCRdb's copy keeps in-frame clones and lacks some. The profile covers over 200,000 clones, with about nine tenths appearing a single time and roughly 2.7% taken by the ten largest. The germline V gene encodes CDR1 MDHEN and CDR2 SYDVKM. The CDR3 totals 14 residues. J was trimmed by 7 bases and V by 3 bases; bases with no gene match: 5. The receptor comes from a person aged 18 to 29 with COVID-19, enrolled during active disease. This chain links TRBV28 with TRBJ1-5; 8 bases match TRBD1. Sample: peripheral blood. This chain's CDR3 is CASSFRGRGQPQHF. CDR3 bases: TGTGCCAGCAGTTTCAGGGGGCGCGGGCAGCCCCAGCATTTT.